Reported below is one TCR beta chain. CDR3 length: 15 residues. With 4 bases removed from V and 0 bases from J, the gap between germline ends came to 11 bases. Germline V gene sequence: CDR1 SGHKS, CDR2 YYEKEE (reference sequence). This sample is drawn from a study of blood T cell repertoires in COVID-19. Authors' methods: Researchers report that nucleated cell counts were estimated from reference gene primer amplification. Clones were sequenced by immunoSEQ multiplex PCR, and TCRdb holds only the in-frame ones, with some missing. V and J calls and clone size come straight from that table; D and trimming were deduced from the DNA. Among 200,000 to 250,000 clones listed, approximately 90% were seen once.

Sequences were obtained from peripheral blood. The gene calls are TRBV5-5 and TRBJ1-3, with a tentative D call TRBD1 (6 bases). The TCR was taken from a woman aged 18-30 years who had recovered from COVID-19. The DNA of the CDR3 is TGTGCCAGCAGCCCGGGACACAACTCTGGAAACACCATATATTTT. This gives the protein CASSPGHNSGNTIYF.